This T cell receptor (beta chain) was documented in a study of T cell responses to AZD1222 COVID-19 vaccine. Overall study results and limits: Repertoires were obtained solely post-peak T cell response. When two AZD1222 doses had been given, Spike-specific TCR breadth and depth rose.

As for this clone: Its target is unknown.

The trim removed 3 bases at V and 4 bases at J, leaving 5 bases unmatched. The CDR3 totals 15 residues. CDR1 MGHRA and CDR2 YSYEKL come from the germline V gene. Researchers grouped second doses given at about 4 or about 12 weeks into one pool. Method: immunoSEQ multiplex PCR; TCRdb's copy keeps in-frame clones and lacks some. The sample holds about 160,000 clones, around 87% seen once. This TCR derives from an adult who received the AZD1222 COVID-19 vaccine. The material sequenced was peripheral blood, taken 28 days after the second AZD1222 dose. The rearrangement uses TRBV4-1 and TRBJ1-5; 8 bases are shared with TRBD1. CDR3 nucleotide sequence: TGCGCCAGCAGCCAGACAGGGGCGGGGAATCAGCCCCAGCATTTT. Its protein product is CASSQTGAGNQPQHF.